The clone carrying this T cell receptor (beta chain) was seen ten or more times. No antigen is known for it. This sample stems from a study of T cells in Graves' hyperthyroidism and ophthalmopathy. Study-level points and caveats: Most expanded thyroid clonotypes above 0.001 also appeared in blood.

Regions amplified from RNA transcripts were the TCR beta CDR3 regions. HTBI primers were employed in a first-round RT-PCR of the TCR CDR3. TCRdb re-called the multiplex PCR reads through MiXCR, storing one row per CDR3 protein. The data show approximately 380,000 distinct CDR3 sequences, over 11% seen once. Diagnoses used clinical symptoms, serum thyroxine and TRAb, thyroid ultrasound and orbital computed tomography. The CDR3 contains 17 residues. V was clipped by 0 bases and J by 3 bases; unmatched bases: 9. The germline CDR1 and CDR2 sequences are LGHDT and YNNKEL (reference sequence). This sequence was found in a man in his fifties with Graves' ophthalmopathy. Sequenced sample: blood. This chain joins TRBV3-1 and TRBJ2-3, with 7 nucleotides matching TRBD1. CDR3 coding DNA: TGTGCCAGCAGCCAAGAAGTGCCAGGGGGTAGTACAGATACGCAGTATTTT. Encoded protein: CASSQEVPGGSTDTQYF.